This entry lists 3 T cell receptor beta chains sequenced from one sample in a study of cytomegalovirus exposure and HLA in healthy donors. PCR employed 60 Vbeta and 13 Jbeta primers. Sequencing was performed with immunoSEQ multiplex PCR; in TCRdb, only in-frame clones are kept and a portion is missing. Found here are around 110,000 clones, 81% of them singletons; the top ten hold 2% to 2.5%. Material for sequencing was PBMCs. These receptors were collected from a man between 25 and 39 years old in good health and CMV-seronegative.

The chain recombines TRBV30 with TRBJ1-1; 8 positions match TRBD1. This CDR3 spans 15 amino acids. V was pared by 2 bases and J by 4 bases, with 9 bases of the junction left unmatched. The germline V gene encodes CDR1 GTSNPN and CDR2 SVGIG (reference sequence). The CDR3 bases are TGTGCCTGGAGTAGAGGTTATCAGGGGGCCACTGAAGCTTTCTTT. This gives the protein CAWSRGYQGATEAFF.

The chain joins TRBV6-5 to TRBJ2-7; 10 nucleotides match TRBD1. The CDR3 contains 15 residues. Germline V lookup: CDR1 MNHEY, CDR2 SVGAGI. Trimming at V came to 4 bases and at J to 1 base, leaving 4 bases not matched to a gene. CDR3 region: CASSLGTGVSYEQYF. The CDR3 coding sequence is TGTGCCAGCAGTTTGGGGACAGGGGTGTCCTACGAGCAGTACTTC.

This clone showed up just a few times. The rearrangement links TRBV4-2 to TRBJ1-5, with 7 nucleotides matching TRBD1. V gave up 0 bases and J gave up 7 bases; unmatched junction bases: 12. The CDR3 is 17 residues long. Germline V gene lookup returns CDR1 LGHNA and CDR2 YNFKEQ. The CDR3 DNA reads as TGTGCCAGCAGCCAAGAGAACCTGGAGGGGGCATACCAGCCCCAGCATTTT. It encodes CASSQENLEGAYQPQHF.